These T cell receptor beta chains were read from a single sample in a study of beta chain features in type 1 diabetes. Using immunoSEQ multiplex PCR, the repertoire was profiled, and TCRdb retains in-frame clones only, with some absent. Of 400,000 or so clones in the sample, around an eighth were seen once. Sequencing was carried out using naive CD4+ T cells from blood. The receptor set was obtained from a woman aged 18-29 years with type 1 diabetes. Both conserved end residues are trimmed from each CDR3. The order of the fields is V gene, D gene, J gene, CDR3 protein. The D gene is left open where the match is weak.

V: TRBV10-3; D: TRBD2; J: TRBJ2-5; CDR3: AISEASGRLQETQY
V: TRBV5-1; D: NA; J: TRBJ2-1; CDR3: ASSLRGGDNEQF
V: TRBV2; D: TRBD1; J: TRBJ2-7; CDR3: ASSKTQGEGY
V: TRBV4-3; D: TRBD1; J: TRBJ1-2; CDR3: ASSHPDRADYGYT
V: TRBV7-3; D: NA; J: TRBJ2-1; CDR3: ASSLGATSREQF
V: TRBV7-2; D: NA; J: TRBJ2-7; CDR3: ASSPVSSLIYEQY
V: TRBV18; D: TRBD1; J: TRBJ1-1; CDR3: ASSLGQMNTEAF
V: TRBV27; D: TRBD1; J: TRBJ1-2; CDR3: ASSLGTGGYGYT
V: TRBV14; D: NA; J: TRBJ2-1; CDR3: ASSQLQFRNEQF
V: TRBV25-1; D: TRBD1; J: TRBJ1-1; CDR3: ASSDARGTEAF
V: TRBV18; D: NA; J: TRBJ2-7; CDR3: ASSRGMETGEQY
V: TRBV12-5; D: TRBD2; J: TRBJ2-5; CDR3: ASGSSGGETQY
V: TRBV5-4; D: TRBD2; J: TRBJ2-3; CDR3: ASSLGTSVPTDTQY
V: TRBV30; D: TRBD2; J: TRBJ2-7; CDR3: AWSVPAGGPYEQY
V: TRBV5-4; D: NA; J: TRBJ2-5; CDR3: ASSPNLDSETQY
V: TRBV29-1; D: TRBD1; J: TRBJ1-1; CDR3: SVDPTGSVYQAF
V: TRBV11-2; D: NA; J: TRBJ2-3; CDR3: ASSFYGIENTQY
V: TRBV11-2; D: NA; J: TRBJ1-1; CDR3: ASSPHYEAF
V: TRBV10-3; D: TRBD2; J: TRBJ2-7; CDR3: AITETSGRASEQY
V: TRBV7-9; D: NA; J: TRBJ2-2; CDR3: ASSLPPVTGELF
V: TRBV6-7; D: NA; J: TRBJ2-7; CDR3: ASIGEEWYEQY
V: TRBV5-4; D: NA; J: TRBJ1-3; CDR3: ASSDTSWVGNTIY
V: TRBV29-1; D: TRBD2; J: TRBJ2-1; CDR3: SVGTSGRFRVEF
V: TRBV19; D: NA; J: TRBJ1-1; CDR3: ASTRVPRDTEAF
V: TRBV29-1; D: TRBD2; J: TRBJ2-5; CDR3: SVGTSDQETQY
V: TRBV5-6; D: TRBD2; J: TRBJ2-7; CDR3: ASSQPLAGVYEQY
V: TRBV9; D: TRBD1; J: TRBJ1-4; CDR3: ASSVTGGGATNEKLF
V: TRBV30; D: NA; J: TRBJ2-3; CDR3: AWSAGTGGDTQY
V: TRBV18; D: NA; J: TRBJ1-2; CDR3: ASSPGEGLDYGYT
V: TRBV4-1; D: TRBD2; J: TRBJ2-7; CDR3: ASSPKVPSGYYEQY
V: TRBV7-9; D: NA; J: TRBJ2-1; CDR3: ASSLQGSSYNEQF
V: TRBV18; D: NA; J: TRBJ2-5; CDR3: ASSEDTRPGETQY
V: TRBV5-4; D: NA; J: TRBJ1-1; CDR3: ASSGMAGNVGTEAF